Detailed here is one T cell receptor (beta chain). TCRdb's table, derived via immunoSEQ multiplex PCR, lists solely in-frame clones and lacks some. The sample records approximately 110,000 clones, around 80% being singletons. This entry comes from a study of blood T cell repertoires in COVID-19. The CDR3 covers 19 residues. The V and J ends lost 6 bases and 1 base, in that order; junction bases with no gene match: 12. Germline assignment: CDR1 SNHLY and CDR2 FYNNEI. Source material: peripheral blood. The sequence was obtained from a man in his 70s with active or convalescent COVID-19. V gene TRBV2 combines with J gene TRBJ2-4, with 13 bases aligning to TRBD2. The CDR3, as DNA: TGTGCCAGCAGGGCCGGGACTAGCGGGAATATAGTCGCCAAAAACATTCAGTACTTC. It codes for CASRAGTSGNIVAKNIQYF. The whole variable domain, remainder taken from reference TRBV2 and TRBJ2-4, is EPEVTQTPSHQVTQMGQEVILRCVPISNHLYFYWYRQILGQKVEFLVSFYNNEISEKSEIFDDQFSVERPDGSNFTLKIRSTKLEDSAMYFCASRAGTSGNIVAKNIQYFGAGTRLSVL.